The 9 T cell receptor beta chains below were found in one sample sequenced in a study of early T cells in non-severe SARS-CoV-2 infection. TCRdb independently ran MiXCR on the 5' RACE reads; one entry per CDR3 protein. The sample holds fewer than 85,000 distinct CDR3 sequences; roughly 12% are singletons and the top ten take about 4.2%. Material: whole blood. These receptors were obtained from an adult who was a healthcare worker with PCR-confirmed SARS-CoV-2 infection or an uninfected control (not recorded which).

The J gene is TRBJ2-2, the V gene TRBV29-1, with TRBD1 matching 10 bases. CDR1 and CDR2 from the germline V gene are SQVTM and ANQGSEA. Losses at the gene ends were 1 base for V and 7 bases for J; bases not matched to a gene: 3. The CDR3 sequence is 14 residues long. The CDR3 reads CSVEVGQGVGELFF. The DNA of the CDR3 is TGCAGCGTTGAAGTAGGACAGGGGGTCGGGGAGCTGTTTTTT.

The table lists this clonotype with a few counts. Here the CDR3 DNA reads TGTGCCAGCAGCTTATTCGGGGGGCCTGCAGATACGCAGTATTTT. Translated, it gives CASSLFGGPADTQYF. This chain connects TRBV13 to TRBJ2-3; perhaps TRBD2 as D (7 bases). CDR1 is PRHDT and CDR2 is FYEKMQ in the germline V gene (reference sequence). The CDR3 length is 15 residues. V lost 2 bases and J lost 4, with 13 bases in between.

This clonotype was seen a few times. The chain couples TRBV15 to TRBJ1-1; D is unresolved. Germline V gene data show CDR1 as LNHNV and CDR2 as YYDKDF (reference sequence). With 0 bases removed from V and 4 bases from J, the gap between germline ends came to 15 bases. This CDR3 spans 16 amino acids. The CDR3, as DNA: TGTGCCACCAGCAGAGATGTCTGGGCATCCAGCACTGAAGCTTTCTTT. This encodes CATSRDVWASSTEAFF.

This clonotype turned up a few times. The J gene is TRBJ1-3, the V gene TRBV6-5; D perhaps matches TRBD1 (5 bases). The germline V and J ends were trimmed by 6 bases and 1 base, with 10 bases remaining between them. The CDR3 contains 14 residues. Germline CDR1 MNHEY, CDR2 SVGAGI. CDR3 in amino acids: CASRPDRSGNTIYF. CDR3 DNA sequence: TGTGCCAGCAGACCCGACAGATCTGGAAACACCATATATTTT.

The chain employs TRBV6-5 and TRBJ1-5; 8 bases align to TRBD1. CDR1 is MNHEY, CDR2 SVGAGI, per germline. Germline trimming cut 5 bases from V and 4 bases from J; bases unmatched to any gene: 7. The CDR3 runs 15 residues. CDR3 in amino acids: CASSPFRGLNQPQHF. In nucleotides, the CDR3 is TGTGCCAGCAGTCCCTTCAGGGGGCTGAATCAGCCCCAGCATTTT.

The CDR3 DNA is TGCAGTGCTAGAGATAGGATAGCGGATTACAATGAGCAGTTCTTC. Its protein is CSARDRIADYNEQFF. V gene TRBV20-1 combines with J gene TRBJ2-1; a weak D match, TRBD2 (6 bases). CDR1 and CDR2 (germline): DFQATT, SNEGSKA (reference sequence). V lost 0 bases and J 4 bases, leaving 13 bases between the germline ends. The CDR3 loop spans 15 amino acids.

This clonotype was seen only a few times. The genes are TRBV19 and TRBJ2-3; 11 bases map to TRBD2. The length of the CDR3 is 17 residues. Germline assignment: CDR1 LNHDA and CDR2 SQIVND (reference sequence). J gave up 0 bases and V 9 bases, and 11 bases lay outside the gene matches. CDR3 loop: CARRPGTSGRSTDTQYF. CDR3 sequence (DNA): TGTGCCAGACGACCTGGGACTAGCGGCCGGAGCACAGATACGCAGTATTTT.

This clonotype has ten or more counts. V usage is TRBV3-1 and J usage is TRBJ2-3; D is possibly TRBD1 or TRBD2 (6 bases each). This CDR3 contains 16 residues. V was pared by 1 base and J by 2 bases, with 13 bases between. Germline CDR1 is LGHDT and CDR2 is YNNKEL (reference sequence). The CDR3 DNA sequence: TGTGCCAGCAGCCAAGGGTCGGGGGCCGTCACAGATACGCAGTATTTT. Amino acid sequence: CASSQGSGAVTDTQYF.

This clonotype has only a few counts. CDR3 loop: CASSLGPVRRTYEQYF. The CDR3 nucleotides read TGTGCCAGCAGCTTGGGGCCCGTGCGCAGGACCTACGAGCAGTACTTC. This rearrangement joins TRBV5-5 to TRBJ2-7; the D is unclear. V lost 0 bases and J lost 2, with 15 bases in between. The germline gives CDR1 SGHKS, CDR2 YYEKEE (reference sequence). CDR3 length equals 16 residues.